Each of the 4 T cell receptor beta chains below was sequenced from the same sample in a study of regulatory T cells in long-lasting Graves disease. Both iRepertoire HTBI primers and Arm-PCR of CDR3 regions were used to build the TCR beta libraries. TCRdb passed the multiplex PCR reads through MiXCR, listing each CDR3 protein once. The data hold a few hundred thousand distinct CDR3 sequences, with over 9.5% observed a single time. Specified time point: newly diagnosed GD, antithyroid drugs for less than 3 months. Extracted PBMC RNA gave rise to the TCR library. This sample also appeared in a second study, on T cells in Graves' hyperthyroidism and ophthalmopathy.

Source: peripheral blood mononuclear cells (PBMCs), taken at new diagnosis, from a patient treated with antithyroid drugs. Receptors were obtained from a young woman with Graves disease.

This clonotype was seen repeatedly, ten times or more. This chain uses TRBV14 with TRBJ2-1; 7 bases align to TRBD1. From germline, CDR1 is SGHDN and CDR2 FVKESK. This CDR3 comprises 14 residues. With V trimmed by 4 bases and J by 5 bases, 5 bases remained unmatched. The DNA of the CDR3 is TGTGCCAGCAGCCCCAGGGGGTGGGACAATGAGCAGTTCTTC. Translating gives CASSPRGWDNEQFF.

The sample holds many counts of this clonotype. The V call is TRBV6-1, the J call TRBJ1-5; no firm D call. From germline, CDR1 is MNHNS and CDR2 SASEGT. The V end was cut by 1 base, the J end by 4 bases, with 11 bases between. The CDR3 length is 15 residues. As DNA, the CDR3 is TGTGCCAGCAGTGAAGGATTGTGGGCAAATCAGCCCCAGCATTTT. It specifies CASSEGLWANQPQHF.

This clonotype was seen many times. The chain uses TRBV20-1 and TRBJ2-3; the match to TRBD2 covers 12 bases. The CDR3 sequence is 13 residues long. Germline assignment: CDR1 DFQATT and CDR2 SNEGSKA (reference sequence). The V segment lost 6 bases and the J segment 14 bases; nucleotides outside the gene matches: 12. CDR3 in DNA: TGCAGTGCACGGACTAGCGGGGTAGCTGTGCCGTATTTT. Its protein is CSARTSGVAVPYF.

This clonotype has a count of ten or more. V usage is TRBV2 and J usage is TRBJ1-2; no reliable D call. The CDR3 extends over 14 amino acids. Per the germline V gene, CDR1 is SNHLY and CDR2 is FYNNEI. V dropped 2 bases and J dropped 2 bases, with 9 bases sitting between them. The CDR3: CASSESRENYGYTF. The CDR3 DNA is TGTGCCAGCAGTGAATCTCGCGAAAACTATGGCTACACCTTC.